A selection of T cell receptor beta chains follows, all from one sample in a study of blood T cells in healthy people across ages. TCRdb used MiXCR to reprocess the 5' RACE reads, holding one entry per CDR3 protein. This table holds hundreds of thousands of distinct CDR3 sequences, more than 50% found once. The sequencing input was blood. The receptor source for this set is a man aged 40-50 years in good health. CDR3s include the opening cysteine and the closing phenylalanine or tryptophan. The order of the fields is D gene, V gene, J gene, clone size, CDR3 DNA, CDR3 protein. A D gene is named only where the DNA matches it firmly. The size field is filled for only some rows; it gives once, few, many or a size class.

>TRBD2|TRBV20-1|TRBJ2-1|.
TGCAGTGCACTTAGCGGGGGGCTTAGCTCCTACAATGAGCAGTTCTTC
CSALSGGLSSYNEQFF
>.|TRBV24-1|TRBJ2-7|.
TGTGCCACCAGTGATTCTGGGAGAGTCGAGCAGTACTTC
CATSDSGRVEQYF
>.|TRBV28|TRBJ1-2|.
TGTGCCAGCAGTCCCGGTGGGGACCTCTATGGCTACACCTTC
CASSPGGDLYGYTF
>TRBD2|TRBV7-2|TRBJ2-1|.
TGTGCCAGCAGCTCTTCGCTTAGCGGGAGGGCCGGAAGTAGTCACAATGAGCAGTTCTTC
CASSSSLSGRAGSSHNEQFF
>.|TRBV28|TRBJ2-3|.
TGTGCCAGCAAAACCGCGGGACAGTCTGCAGATACGCAGTATTTT
CASKTAGQSADTQYF
>TRBD1|TRBV9|TRBJ2-7|.
TGTGCCAGCAGCGTAGAGGGACAGGAAGCCTACGAGCAGTACTTC
CASSVEGQEAYEQYF
>.|TRBV12-3/TRBV12-4|TRBJ2-7|.
TGTGCCAGCAGCCCCGGCCAGCTTGCCTCCTACGAGCAGTACTTC
CASSPGQLASYEQYF
>TRBD1|TRBV6-1|TRBJ2-5|few
TGTGCCAGCATCCGTAGCCCGGGACAGGAGACCCAGTACTTC
CASIRSPGQETQYF
>.|TRBV20-1|TRBJ2-3|.
TGCAGTGCTAGAGATAGGAGCGGACCCACAGATACGCAGTATTTT
CSARDRSGPTDTQYF
>TRBD2|TRBV19|TRBJ2-7|few
TGTGCCAGTAGTATTACGGGGGGGGACTACGAGCAGTACTTC
CASSITGGDYEQYF
>.|TRBV7-9|TRBJ2-1|once
TGTGCCAGCAGCTCCCTATTTATTAGGAGGGAAGTGAATGAGCAGTTCTTC
CASSSLFIRREVNEQFF
>.|TRBV6-6|TRBJ1-2|.
TGTGCCAGCAGTTACTCGCAAGGGAAGTATGGCTACACCTTC
CASSYSQGKYGYTF
>.|TRBV12-3/TRBV12-4|TRBJ1-2|.
TGTGCTAGCAGTTTAGGATGGCGCTACTATGGCTACACCTTC
CASSLGWRYYGYTF
>TRBD1|TRBV6-6|TRBJ2-1|few
TGTGCCAGCAGCCCGACAGGGGACAATGAGCAGTTCTTC
CASSPTGDNEQFF
>.|TRBV7-2|TRBJ2-7|.
TGTGCCAGCAGCTTGCCGGGACGGGCGTCCTACGAGCAGTACTTC
CASSLPGRASYEQYF
>TRBD1|TRBV6-4|TRBJ2-4|.
TGTGCCAGCGGAAAAGACAGGGGATTAAAAAACATTCAGTACTTC
CASGKDRGLKNIQYF
>.|TRBV20-1|TRBJ2-5|.
TGCAGTGGCGGCCAAGAGACCCAGTACTTC
CSGGQETQYF